This record looks at one T cell receptor beta chain sequence and its context. Its antigen is undetermined. Trimming removed 3 bases from V and 2 bases from J, with 9 bases in between. This CDR3 contains 14 residues. Germline loops: CDR1 SGHTA, CDR2 FQGNSA. Both 60 Vbeta primers and 13 Jbeta primers went into the PCR. The data were produced by immunoSEQ multiplex PCR, yet TCRdb's version contains in-frame clones alone and is incomplete. The table includes 95,000 to 150,000 clones, around 82% detected once. This sample is drawn from a study of cytomegalovirus exposure and HLA in healthy donors. Overall study results and limits: Most of the TCR beta V segments (in an earlier analysis) were productive either about 87% or about 30% of the time. It is likely that the observed cluster of highly shared sequence variants was a sequencing artifact.

The sample taken for sequencing was PBMCs. This clonotype was obtained from a woman aged 40 to 50 in good health and CMV-seropositive. The J gene is TRBJ2-3, the V gene TRBV7-2, with D tentatively TRBD1 (5 bases). CDR3 protein: CASSLQGLTDTQYF. CDR3 nucleotides: TGTGCCAGCAGCTTGCAGGGCCTCACAGATACGCAGTATTTT.